Reported below is one TCR beta chain. Construction of TCR beta libraries relied on iRepertoire HTBI primers and on Arm-PCR targeting CDR3 regions. Using its own MiXCR run on the multiplex PCR reads, TCRdb lists one record per CDR3 protein. The sample consists of about 440,000 distinct CDR3 sequences, roughly 15% of them appearing once. The source of the sample is a study of regulatory T cells in long-lasting Graves disease. Time point noted: newly diagnosed GD, antithyroid drugs for less than 3 months. The TCR library was made from RNA extracted from PBMCs. Another study also made use of these data, one on T cells in Graves' hyperthyroidism and ophthalmopathy. According to that study: Most expanded thyroid clonotypes above 0.001 also appeared in blood. A 13 V-J signature model discriminated ophthalmopathy versus stable hyperthyroidism. It was a median about 6 months before onset that the model predicted ophthalmopathy.

Here the sequenced sample was peripheral blood mononuclear cells (PBMCs), taken at new diagnosis, from a patient treated with antithyroid drugs. This clonotype originated in a woman aged 18-29 years with Graves disease.

The CDR3 region has the DNA TGTGCCAGCAGCCAAGGCGGGGGGGTTCCCTACGAGCAGTACTTC. This gives the protein CASSQGGGVPYEQYF. This chain joins TRBV11-3 and TRBJ2-7, with 9 bases that match TRBD2. V lost 5 bases and J lost 2; bases outside the gene matches: 7. The germline gives CDR1 SGHNT, CDR2 YENEEA. This CDR3 spans 15 amino acids.